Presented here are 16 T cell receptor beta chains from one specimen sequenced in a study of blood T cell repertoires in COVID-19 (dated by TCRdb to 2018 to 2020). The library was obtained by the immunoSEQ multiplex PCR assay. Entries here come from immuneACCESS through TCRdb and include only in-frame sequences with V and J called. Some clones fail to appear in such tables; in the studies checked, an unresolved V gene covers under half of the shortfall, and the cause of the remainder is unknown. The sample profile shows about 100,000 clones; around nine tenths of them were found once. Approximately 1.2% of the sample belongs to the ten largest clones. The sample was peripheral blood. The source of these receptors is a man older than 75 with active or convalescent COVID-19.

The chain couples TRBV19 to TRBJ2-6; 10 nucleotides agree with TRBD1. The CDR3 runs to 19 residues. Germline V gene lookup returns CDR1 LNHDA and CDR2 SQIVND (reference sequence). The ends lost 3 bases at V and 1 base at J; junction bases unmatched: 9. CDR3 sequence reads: CASSMVPGQGKSGANVLTF. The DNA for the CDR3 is TGTGCCAGTAGTATGGTCCCGGGACAGGGGAAATCTGGGGCCAACGTCCTGACTTTC. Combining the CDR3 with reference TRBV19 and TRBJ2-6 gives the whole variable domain DGGITQSPKYLFRKEGQNVTLSCEQNLNHDAMYWYRQDPGQGLRLIYYSQIVNDFQKGDIAEGYSVSREKKESFPLTVTSAQKNPTAFYLCASSMVPGQGKSGANVLTFGAGSRLTVL.

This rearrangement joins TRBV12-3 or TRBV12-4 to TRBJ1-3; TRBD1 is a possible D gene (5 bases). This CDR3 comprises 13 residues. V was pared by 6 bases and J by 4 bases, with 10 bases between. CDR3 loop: CASSPGFGNTIYF. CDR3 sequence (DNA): TGTGCCAGCAGCCCAGGGTTCGGAAACACCATATATTTT.

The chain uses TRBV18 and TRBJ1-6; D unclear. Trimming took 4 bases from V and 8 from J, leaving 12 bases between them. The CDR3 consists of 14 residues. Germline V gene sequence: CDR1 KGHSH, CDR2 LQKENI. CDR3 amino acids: CASSQGGGDSPLHF. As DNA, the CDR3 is TGTGCCAGCTCACAAGGAGGTGGAGATTCACCCCTCCACTTT.

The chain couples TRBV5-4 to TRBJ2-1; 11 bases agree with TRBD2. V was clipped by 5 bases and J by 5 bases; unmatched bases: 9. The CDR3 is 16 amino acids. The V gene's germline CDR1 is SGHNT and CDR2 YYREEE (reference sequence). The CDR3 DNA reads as TGTGCCAGCAGGCGGCGACTAGCGGGACCCGACAATGAGCAGTTCTTC. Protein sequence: CASRRRLAGPDNEQFF.

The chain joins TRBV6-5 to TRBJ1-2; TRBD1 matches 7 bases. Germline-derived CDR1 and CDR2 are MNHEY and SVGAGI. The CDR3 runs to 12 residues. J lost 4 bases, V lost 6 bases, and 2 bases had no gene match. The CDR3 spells CASRDRPYGYTF. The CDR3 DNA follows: TGTGCCAGCAGGGACAGGCCCTATGGCTACACCTTC.

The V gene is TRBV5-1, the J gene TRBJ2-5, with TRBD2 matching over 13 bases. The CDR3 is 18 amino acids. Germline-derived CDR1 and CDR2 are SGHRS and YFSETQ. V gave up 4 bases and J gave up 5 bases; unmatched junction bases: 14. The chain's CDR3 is CASSPTIGLAGVRETQYF. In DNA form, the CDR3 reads TGCGCCAGCAGCCCGACAATCGGACTAGCGGGAGTTAGGGAGACCCAGTACTTC.

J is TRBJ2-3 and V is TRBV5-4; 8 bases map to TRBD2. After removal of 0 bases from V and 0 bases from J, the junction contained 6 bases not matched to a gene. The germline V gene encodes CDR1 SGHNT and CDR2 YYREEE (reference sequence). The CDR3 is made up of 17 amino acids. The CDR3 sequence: CASSLGSGGGSTDTQYF. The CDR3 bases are TGTGCCAGCAGCTTGGGGAGCGGGGGCGGGAGCACAGATACGCAGTATTTT.

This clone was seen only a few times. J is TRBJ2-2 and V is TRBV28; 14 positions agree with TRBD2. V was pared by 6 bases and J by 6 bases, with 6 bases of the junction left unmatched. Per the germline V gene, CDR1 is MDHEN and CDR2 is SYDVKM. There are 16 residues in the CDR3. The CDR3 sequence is CASRPGLAGVSGELFF. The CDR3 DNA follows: TGTGCCAGCAGACCGGGACTAGCGGGAGTTTCCGGGGAGCTGTTTTTT.

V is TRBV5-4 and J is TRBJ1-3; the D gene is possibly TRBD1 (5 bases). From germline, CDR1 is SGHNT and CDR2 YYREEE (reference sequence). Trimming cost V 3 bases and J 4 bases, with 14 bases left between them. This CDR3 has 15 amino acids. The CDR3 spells CASSSGFTGGNTIYF. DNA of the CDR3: TGTGCCAGCAGCTCAGGGTTCACCGGCGGAAACACCATATATTTT.

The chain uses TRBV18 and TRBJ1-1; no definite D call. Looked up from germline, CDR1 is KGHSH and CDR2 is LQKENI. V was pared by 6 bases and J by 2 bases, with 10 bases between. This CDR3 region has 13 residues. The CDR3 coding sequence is TGTGCCAGCTCGCCAGACACTAACACTGAAGCTTTCTTT. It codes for CASSPDTNTEAFF.

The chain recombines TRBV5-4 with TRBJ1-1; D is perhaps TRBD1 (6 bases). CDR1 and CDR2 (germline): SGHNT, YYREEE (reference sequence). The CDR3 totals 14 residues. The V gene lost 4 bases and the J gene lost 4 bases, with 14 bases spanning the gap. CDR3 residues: CASSADSRGTEAFF. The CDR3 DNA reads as TGTGCCAGCAGCGCGGACAGCCGCGGCACTGAAGCTTTCTTT.

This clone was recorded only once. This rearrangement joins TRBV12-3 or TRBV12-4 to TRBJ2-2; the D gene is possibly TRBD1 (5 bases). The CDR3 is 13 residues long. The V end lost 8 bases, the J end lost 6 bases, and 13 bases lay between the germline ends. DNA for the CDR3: TGTGCCAGCTGGGTTATGGGGCCCGGGGAGCTGTTTTTT. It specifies CASWVMGPGELFF.

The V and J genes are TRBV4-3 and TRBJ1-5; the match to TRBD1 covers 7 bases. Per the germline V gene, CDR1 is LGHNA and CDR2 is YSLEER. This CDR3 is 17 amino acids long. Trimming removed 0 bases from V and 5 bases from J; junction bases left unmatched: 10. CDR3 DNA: TGCGCCAGCAGCCAAGACCCTACAGGGGACGGCTATCAGCCCCAGCATTTT. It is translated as CASSQDPTGDGYQPQHF.

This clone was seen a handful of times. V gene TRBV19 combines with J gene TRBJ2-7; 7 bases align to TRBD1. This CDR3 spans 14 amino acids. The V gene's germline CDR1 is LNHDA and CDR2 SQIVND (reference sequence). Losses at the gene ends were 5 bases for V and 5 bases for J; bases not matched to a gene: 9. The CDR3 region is CASSSGQSPHEQYF. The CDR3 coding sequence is TGTGCCAGTAGTTCGGGACAGTCCCCCCACGAGCAGTACTTC.

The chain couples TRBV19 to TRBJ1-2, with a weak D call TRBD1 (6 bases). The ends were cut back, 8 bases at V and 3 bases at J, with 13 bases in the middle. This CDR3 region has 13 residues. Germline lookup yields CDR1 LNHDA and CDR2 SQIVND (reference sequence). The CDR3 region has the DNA TGTGCCAGTGTTGCCGGGACACACTATGGCTACACCTTC. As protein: CASVAGTHYGYTF.

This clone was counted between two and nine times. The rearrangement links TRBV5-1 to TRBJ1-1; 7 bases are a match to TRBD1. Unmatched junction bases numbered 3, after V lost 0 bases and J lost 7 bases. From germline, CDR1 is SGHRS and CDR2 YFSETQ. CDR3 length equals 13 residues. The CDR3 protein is CASSLGTGLEAFF. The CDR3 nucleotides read TGCGCCAGCAGCTTGGGGACAGGACTTGAAGCTTTCTTT.